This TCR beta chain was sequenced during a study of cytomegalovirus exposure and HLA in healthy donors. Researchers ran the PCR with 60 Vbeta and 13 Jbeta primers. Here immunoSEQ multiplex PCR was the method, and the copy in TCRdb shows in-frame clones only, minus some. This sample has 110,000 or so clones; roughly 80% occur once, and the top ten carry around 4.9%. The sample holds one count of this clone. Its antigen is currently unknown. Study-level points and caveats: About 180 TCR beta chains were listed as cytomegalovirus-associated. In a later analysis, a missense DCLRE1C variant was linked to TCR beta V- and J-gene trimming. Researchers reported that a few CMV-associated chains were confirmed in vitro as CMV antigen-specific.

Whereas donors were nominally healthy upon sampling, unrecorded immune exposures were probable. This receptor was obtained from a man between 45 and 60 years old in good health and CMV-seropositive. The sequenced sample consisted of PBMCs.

The CDR3 spells CASSVGQAGANVLTF. The CDR3 DNA is TGTGCCAGCAGTGTTGGACAGGCCGGGGCCAACGTCCTGACTTTC. The chain carries TRBV2 and TRBJ2-6, with 7 positions matching TRBD1. This CDR3 has 15 amino acids. Germline CDR1 SNHLY, CDR2 FYNNEI. Trimming removed 4 bases from V and 4 bases from J; junction bases left unmatched: 4.